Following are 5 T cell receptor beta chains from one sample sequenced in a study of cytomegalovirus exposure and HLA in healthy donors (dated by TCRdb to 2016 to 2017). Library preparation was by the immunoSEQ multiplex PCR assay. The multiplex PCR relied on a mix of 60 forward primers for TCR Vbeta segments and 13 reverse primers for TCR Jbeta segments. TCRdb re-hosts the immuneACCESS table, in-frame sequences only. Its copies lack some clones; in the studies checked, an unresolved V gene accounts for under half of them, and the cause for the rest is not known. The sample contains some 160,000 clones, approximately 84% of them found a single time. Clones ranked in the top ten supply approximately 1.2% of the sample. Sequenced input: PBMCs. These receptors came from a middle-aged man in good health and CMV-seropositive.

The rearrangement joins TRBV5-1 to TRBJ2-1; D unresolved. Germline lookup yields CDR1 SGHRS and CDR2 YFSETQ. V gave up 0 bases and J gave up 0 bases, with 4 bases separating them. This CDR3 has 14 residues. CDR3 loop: CASSLDGSYNEQFF. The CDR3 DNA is TGCGCCAGCAGCTTGGACGGCTCCTACAATGAGCAGTTCTTC.

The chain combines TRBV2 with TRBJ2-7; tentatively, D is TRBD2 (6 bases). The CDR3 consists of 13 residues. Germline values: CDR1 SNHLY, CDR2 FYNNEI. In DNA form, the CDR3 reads TGTGCTTCCGCTGTCGGGGGTGGAGACGAGCAGTACTTC. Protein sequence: CASAVGGGDEQYF.

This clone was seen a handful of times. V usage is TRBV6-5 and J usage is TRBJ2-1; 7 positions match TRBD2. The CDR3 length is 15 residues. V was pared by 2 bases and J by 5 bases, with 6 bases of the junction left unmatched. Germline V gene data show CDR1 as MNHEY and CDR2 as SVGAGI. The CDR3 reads CASSYPSAGNNEQFF. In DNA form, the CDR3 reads TGTGCCAGCAGTTACCCCTCAGCGGGGAACAATGAGCAGTTCTTC.

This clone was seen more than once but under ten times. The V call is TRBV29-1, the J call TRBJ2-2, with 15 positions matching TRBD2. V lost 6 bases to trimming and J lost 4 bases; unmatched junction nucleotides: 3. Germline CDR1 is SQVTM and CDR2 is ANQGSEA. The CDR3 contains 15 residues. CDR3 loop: CSVGTSGGSTGELFF. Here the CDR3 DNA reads TGCAGCGTGGGGACTAGCGGGGGGTCCACCGGGGAGCTGTTTTTT.

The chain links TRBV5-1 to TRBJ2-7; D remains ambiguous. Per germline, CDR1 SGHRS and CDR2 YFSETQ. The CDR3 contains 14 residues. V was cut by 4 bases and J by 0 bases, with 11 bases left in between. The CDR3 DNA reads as TGCGCCAGCAGCGGAGAGGTCACCTCCTACGAGCAGTACTTC. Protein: CASSGEVTSYEQYF.